The subject of this entry is one TCR beta chain. The antigen is unknown. The data were taken from a study of T-cell memory formation after mild COVID-19. Study-wide points: Mostly located in CM and EM were contracting CD4+ clones, with contracting CD8+ clones located in EMRA.

Amplification by 5'RACE using constant-segment primers produced TCR alpha and TCR beta cDNA libraries that carried sample barcodes and UMIs. TCRdb ran MiXCR on the 5' RACE reads and lists one entry per CDR3 protein. The data contain about 340,000 distinct CDR3 sequences, about 15% of them seen just once; the ten biggest clones take up around 20%. Per germline, CDR1 SGHTA and CDR2 FQGNSA. V was cut by 0 bases and J by 4 bases, with 15 bases left in between. The CDR3 spans 16 residues. The TCR sequence derives from a man aged 18 to 30 who had mild COVID-19 (a few samples of this study predate the infection). Cell type and time point are not known. The rearrangement links TRBV7-2 to TRBJ1-2, with D possibly TRBD1 on 6 matching bases. Specimen: PBMCs or a T cell subset sorted from them (not recorded which). CDR3 sequence (DNA): TGTGCCAGCAGCTTAGCTCATGGGGGGGCCTCCTATGGCTACACCTTC. Its translation: CASSLAHGGASYGYTF.